This TCR beta chain was obtained from a study of identical twins (dated by TCRdb to about 2016). As for the study more broadly: TCR alpha and beta repertoires from monozygotic twins, unrelated adults of various ages and cord blood were deep-sequenced to test whether fetal clonotypes persist. To rule out contamination, the twin experiments were replicated at different times with different library preparation protocols.

The library was obtained by 5' RACE. Instrument used: Illumina HiSeq 2000. A universal primer binding site was introduced by template switching, and a unique molecular identifier was present in the final cDNA, enabling accurate counting of TCR cDNA molecules. Specific primers in the conserved constant-segment region were used to synthesize first-strand cDNA for the TCR alpha and beta chains. To control for contamination, each cDNA library was double barcoded with a SMART-Mk sample barcode plus Illumina barcodes. TruSeq adapter sequences, together with Illumina sample barcodes, were added in two successive PCR steps. TCR alpha and beta cDNA libraries were sequenced on the Illumina HiSeq platform with custom primers. Under the source paper's analysis protocol: MiGEC was used to process raw reads and extract unique molecular identifiers, and MiXCR was used to find CDR3 positions. For each individual, recombination models were inferred using an EM algorithm with the repgenHMM and IGoR tools. Shared clonotype analysis was performed with the tcR package in R, normalizing sharing by the product of cloneset sizes. To study raw recombination without the effects of thymic and clonal selection, out-of-frame nonproductive sequences were analyzed. TCRdb reprocessing: public reads trimmed at Q25 with fastp, clones called with MiXCR, in-frame beta chains kept. Each entry merges the rows of one CDR3 protein and shows their most common DNA and genes. The V and J calls, along with clone size, are taken from TCRdb and not from the paper's own processing. The sample table lists roughly 690,000 distinct CDR3 sequences, approximately 22% of them with a count of one. Roughly 4% of the sample lies in the top ten.

Every donor was a healthy Caucasian. Three pairs of female monozygotic twins, all aged roughly 18 to 29 years, were included in the twin cohort. RNA for TCR libraries was isolated from peripheral blood mononuclear cells. As concerns this clonotype: There is no known antigen for this receptor. There are no base qualities to consult, and no much larger clone falls within one base.

Overall study outcomes, separate from this receptor: Zero-insertion analyses could be partly confounded by invariant T cells such as MAIT and iNKT, though diverse VJ usage argued against such confounding for most clonotypes. Because the same donors could not be followed over many years, conclusions were based on cross-sectional statistical analysis. In monozygotic twins, out-of-frame TCR alpha sharing was systematically underestimated by recombination models, although the models agreed with sharing between unrelated individuals. Fewer insertions were carried by abundant cord blood beta clonotypes, a similar but weaker trend appeared in young adult naive repertoires, and no such trend appeared in memory repertoires. In beta out-of-frame sequences, excess twin sharing was weaker, because having fewer shared sequences lowered the signal-to-noise ratio. Compared with coincidental sharing between unrelated individuals, out-of-frame TCR alpha sequences shared between twins had an excess of sequences with low generation probability.

There are 15 amino acids in the CDR3, from cysteine to phenylalanine inclusive. The CDR3 DNA has 45 bases and is translated from base 1. V is pruned by 5 bases and J by 3 bases, leaving 7 bases of the junction without a gene match. The germline V gene provides CDR1 SGHTA and CDR2 FQGNSA. The sample also formed part of further work on T cells expressing NK-cell markers. The second publication reports: TCR beta-chain repertoires were profiled in sorted CD3+CD56+NKG2C+, CD3+CD56+NKG2C- and CD3+CD56-NKG2C+ T-cell subsets from seven or eight donors. Of the eight sequenced donors, seven were found to be HCMV-seropositive and one was found to be HCMV-seronegative. In several experiments an anti-gammadeltaTCR antibody was added to restrict sorting to alphabetaTCR-expressing T cells. For several donors, the dominant CD3+CD56+NKG2C+ clonotypes were among the top 10 CD8+ clonotypes and accounted for about 1.0-7.0% of CD8+ T cells. Those dominant clonotypes were again the most abundant among CD3+CD56-NKG2C+ cells in a handful of donors, at roughly 25-60.1%. It remained unclear whether the expanded NKG2C-expressing T cell clones were specific for HCMV antigens. The eight sequenced donors were randomly selected healthy volunteers, three men and five women. HCMV-specific IgG was detected in serum with a commercial ELISA kit to determine HCMV serostatus. For about 6 donors, bulk peripheral blood T-cell repertoires were additionally sequenced from unsorted PBMC. MIGEC was used to demultiplex reads and group the reads by UMI, and MiTCR was used to assemble and quantify clonotypes. Only TCR cDNA sequences supported by at least two reads were kept to exclude erroneous sequences. The tcR package was used for downstream repertoire analysis, and clonotypes were matched between fractions using CDR3 nucleotide sequence together with V segment. VDJmatch was used to annotate antigen specificity against VDJdb, with one amino acid substitution allowed in CDR3.

The source material was PBMCs. The chain couples TRBV7-2 to TRBJ1-5; 7 junctional bases match TRBD1. The source is a woman under 30 in good health. The DNA is TGTGCCAGCAGCCCTAGCGGACAGGCCAATCAGCCCCAGCATTTT. Protein translation: CASSPSGQANQPQHF.